These T cell receptor beta chains were read from a single sample in a study of blood T cells in healthy people across ages. TCRdb passed the 5' RACE reads through MiXCR, listing each CDR3 protein once. The data show hundreds of thousands of distinct CDR3 sequences, with 35% to 50% seen just once and 30% held by the top ten. The sequencing sample was made of blood. These receptors all stem from an older man in good health. The CDR3 runs from the conserved cysteine through the conserved F or W. The D gene is left open where the match is weak. Clone size is given for some rows only: seen once, a few or many times, or a class if the clone is expanded.

V: TRBV6-2/TRBV6-3; size: few; D: TRBD1; J: TRBJ2-1; DNA: TGTGCCAGCACCTTGGACAGGGCCCTCCGCAATGAGCAGTTCTTC; CDR3: CASTLDRALRNEQFF
V: TRBV20-1; size: .; D: .; J: TRBJ2-7; DNA: TGCAGTGCTAGAGTGTTCGTCTACGAGCAGTACTTC; CDR3: CSARVFVYEQYF
V: TRBV7-3; size: many; D: TRBD2; J: TRBJ2-5; DNA: TGTGCCAGCAGCTTAAGTGGACTAGCCCAAGAGACCCAGTACTTC; CDR3: CASSLSGLAQETQYF
V: TRBV10-3; size: .; D: .; J: TRBJ2-3; DNA: TGTGCCATCAGTGACTCCTCCAAGCGGGTGGGCGCAGATACGCAGTATTTT; CDR3: CAISDSSKRVGADTQYF
V: TRBV7-6; size: .; D: .; J: TRBJ2-7; DNA: TGTGCCGGCAGCTCCCGAGGGAACTACGAGCAGTACTTC; CDR3: CAGSSRGNYEQYF
V: TRBV6-6; size: .; D: TRBD1; J: TRBJ2-7; DNA: TGTGCCAGCAGTGCCCGGGACAGGGGGCACGAGCAGTACTTC; CDR3: CASSARDRGHEQYF
V: TRBV2; size: few; D: .; J: TRBJ1-5; DNA: TGTGCCAGCAGTGAATCCGGATACAATCAGCCCCAGCATTTT; CDR3: CASSESGYNQPQHF
V: TRBV20-1; size: .; D: .; J: TRBJ1-1; DNA: TGCAGTGCTCCTCGGCCCTTGAACACTGAAGCTTTCTTT; CDR3: CSAPRPLNTEAFF
V: TRBV7-9; size: .; D: .; J: TRBJ1-1; DNA: TGTGCCAGCAGCTCGGGATTTCTTTGGAACACTGAAGCTTTCTTT; CDR3: CASSSGFLWNTEAFF
V: TRBV20-1; size: .; D: .; J: TRBJ2-5; DNA: TGCAGTGCCGCGACCAGTGAGGGGAACCAAGAGACCCAGTACTTC; CDR3: CSAATSEGNQETQYF
V: TRBV20-1; size: .; D: TRBD2; J: TRBJ2-3; DNA: TGCAGTGCTAGAGATTCTAGCGGGGGGGCAGATACGCAGTATTTT; CDR3: CSARDSSGGADTQYF
V: TRBV12-3/TRBV12-4; size: .; D: .; J: TRBJ1-6; DNA: TGTGCCAGCAGTTTATTTCAGGGGATAAAGTCACCCCTCCACTTT; CDR3: CASSLFQGIKSPLHF
V: TRBV20-1; size: few; D: .; J: TRBJ2-1; DNA: TGCAGTGCTAGTATTTGGGGGAGGCCTTACAATGAGCAGTTCTTC; CDR3: CSASIWGRPYNEQFF
V: TRBV20-1; size: .; D: .; J: TRBJ1-5; DNA: TGCAGTGCTAGGATCGGGTCGGGCAGGCCAAATCAGCCCCAGCATTTT; CDR3: CSARIGSGRPNQPQHF
V: TRBV7-2; size: .; D: TRBD1; J: TRBJ1-5; DNA: TGTGCCAGCAGCTCCGGGACAGGGAAGAACGGACAGCCCCAGCATTTT; CDR3: CASSSGTGKNGQPQHF
V: TRBV12-3/TRBV12-4; size: many; D: TRBD2; J: TRBJ2-1; DNA: TGTGCCAGCAGTTCAGGACTAGCGCCTTACAATGAGCAGTTCTTC; CDR3: CASSSGLAPYNEQFF
V: TRBV7-2; size: .; D: TRBD2; J: TRBJ2-3; DNA: TGTGCCAACAGCTCGCAGACTAGCGGGGGGGTAGATACGCAGTATTTT; CDR3: CANSSQTSGGVDTQYF
V: TRBV7-6; size: .; D: .; J: TRBJ2-1; DNA: TGTGCCAGCAGCCGACGAGCAGTACACAATGAGCAGTTCTTC; CDR3: CASSRRAVHNEQFF
V: TRBV20-1; size: few; D: .; J: TRBJ2-3; DNA: TGCAGTGCTAGAGCAGATACGCAGTATTTT; CDR3: CSARADTQYF
V: TRBV4-3; size: .; D: .; J: TRBJ2-1; DNA: TGCGCCAGCAGCCAAGCAACCCTATCCTCCTACAATGAGCAGTTCTTC; CDR3: CASSQATLSSYNEQFF
V: TRBV6-1; size: few; D: TRBD2; J: TRBJ2-1; DNA: TGTGCCAGCAGACTAGCGGGCTTCTACAATGAGCAGTTCTTC; CDR3: CASRLAGFYNEQFF
V: TRBV29-1; size: .; D: .; J: TRBJ2-3; DNA: TGCAGCGTTCGCCAAGGCGGTACATCCACAGATACGCAGTATTTT; CDR3: CSVRQGGTSTDTQYF
V: TRBV14; size: many; D: TRBD1; J: TRBJ2-1; DNA: TGTGCCAGCAGCCAAGGTTCCGGGACAGGCTCCTACAATGAGCAGTTCTTC; CDR3: CASSQGSGTGSYNEQFF
V: TRBV6-2/TRBV6-3; size: .; D: TRBD2; J: TRBJ2-7; DNA: TGTGCCAGCAGTTACCGCCGGGGAGGGTCGGTAAGAACCTACGAGCAGTACTTC; CDR3: CASSYRRGGSVRTYEQYF